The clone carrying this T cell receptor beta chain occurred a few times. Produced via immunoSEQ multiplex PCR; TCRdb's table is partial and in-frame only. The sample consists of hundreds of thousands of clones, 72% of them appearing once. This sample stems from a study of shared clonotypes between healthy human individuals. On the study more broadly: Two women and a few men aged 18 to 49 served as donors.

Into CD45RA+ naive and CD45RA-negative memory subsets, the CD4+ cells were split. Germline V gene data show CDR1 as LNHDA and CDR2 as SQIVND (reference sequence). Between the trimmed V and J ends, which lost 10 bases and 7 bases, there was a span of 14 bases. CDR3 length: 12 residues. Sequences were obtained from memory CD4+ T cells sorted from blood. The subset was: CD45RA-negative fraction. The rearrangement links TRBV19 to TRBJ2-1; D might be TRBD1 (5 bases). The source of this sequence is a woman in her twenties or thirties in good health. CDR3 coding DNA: TGTGCCATATCAGGGTCTGCTAATGAGCAGTTCTTC. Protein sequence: CAISGSANEQFF.